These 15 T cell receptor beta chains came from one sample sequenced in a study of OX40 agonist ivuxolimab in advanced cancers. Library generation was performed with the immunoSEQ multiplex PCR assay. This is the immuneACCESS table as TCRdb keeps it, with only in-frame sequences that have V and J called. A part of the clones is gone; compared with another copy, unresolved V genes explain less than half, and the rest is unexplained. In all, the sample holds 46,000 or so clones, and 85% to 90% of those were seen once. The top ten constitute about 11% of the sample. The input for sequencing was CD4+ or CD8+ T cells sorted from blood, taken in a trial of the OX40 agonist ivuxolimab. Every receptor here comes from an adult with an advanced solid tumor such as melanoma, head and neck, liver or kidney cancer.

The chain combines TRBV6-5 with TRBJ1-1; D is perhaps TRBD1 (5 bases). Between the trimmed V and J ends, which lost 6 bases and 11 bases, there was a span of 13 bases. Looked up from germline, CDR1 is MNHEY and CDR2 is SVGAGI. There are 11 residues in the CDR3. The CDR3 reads CASRTGRVAFF. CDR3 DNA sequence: TGTGCCAGCAGAACAGGTAGAGTGGCTTTCTTT.

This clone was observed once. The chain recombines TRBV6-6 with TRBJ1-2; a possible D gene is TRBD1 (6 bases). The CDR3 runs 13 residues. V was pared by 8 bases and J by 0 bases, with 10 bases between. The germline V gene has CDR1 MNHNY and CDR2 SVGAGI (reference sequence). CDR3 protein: CASGQFSNYGYTF. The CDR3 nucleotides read TGTGCCAGCGGACAGTTTTCTAACTATGGCTACACCTTC.

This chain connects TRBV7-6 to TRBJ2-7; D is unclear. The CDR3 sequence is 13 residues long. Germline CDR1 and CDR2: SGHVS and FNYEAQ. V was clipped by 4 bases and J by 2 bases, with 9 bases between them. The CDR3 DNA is TGTGCCAGCAGCTCGACACCTACCTACGAGCAGTACTTC. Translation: CASSSTPTYEQYF.

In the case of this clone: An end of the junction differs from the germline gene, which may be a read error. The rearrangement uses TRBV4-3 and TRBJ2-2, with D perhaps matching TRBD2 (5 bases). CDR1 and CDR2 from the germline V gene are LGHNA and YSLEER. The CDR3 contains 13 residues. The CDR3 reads CASSQDSAGEPFF. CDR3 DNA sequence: TGCGCCAGCAGCCAAGACAGCGCCGGGGAGCCGTTTTTT.

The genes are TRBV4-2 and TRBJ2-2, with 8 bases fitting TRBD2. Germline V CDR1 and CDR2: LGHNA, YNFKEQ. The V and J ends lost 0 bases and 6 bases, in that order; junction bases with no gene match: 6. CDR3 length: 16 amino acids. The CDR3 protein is CASSQDTGGTAGELFF. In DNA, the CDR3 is TGTGCCAGCAGCCAAGATACGGGAGGGACGGCCGGGGAGCTGTTTTTT.

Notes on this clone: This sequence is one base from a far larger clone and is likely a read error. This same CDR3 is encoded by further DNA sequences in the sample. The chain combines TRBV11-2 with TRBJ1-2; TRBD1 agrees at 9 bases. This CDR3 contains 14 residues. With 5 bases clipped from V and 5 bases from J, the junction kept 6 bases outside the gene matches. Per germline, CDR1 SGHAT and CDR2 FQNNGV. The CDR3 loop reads CASSKGGQGYGYTF. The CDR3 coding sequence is TGTGCCAGCAGCAAAGGCGGACAGGGGTATGGCTACACCTTC.

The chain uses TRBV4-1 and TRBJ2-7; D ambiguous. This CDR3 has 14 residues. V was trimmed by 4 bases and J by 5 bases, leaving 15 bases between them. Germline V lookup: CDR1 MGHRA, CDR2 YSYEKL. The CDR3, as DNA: TGCGCCAGCAGCCGGGGTGGTACAACCAACGAGCAGTACTTC. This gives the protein CASSRGGTTNEQYF.

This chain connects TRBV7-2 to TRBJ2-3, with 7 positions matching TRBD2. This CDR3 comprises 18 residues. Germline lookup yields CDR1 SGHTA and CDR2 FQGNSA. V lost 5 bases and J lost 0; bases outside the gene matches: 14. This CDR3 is CASSPGIGGGTSTDTQYF. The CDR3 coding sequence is TGTGCCAGCAGCCCGGGGATTGGCGGGGGAACGAGCACAGATACGCAGTATTTT.

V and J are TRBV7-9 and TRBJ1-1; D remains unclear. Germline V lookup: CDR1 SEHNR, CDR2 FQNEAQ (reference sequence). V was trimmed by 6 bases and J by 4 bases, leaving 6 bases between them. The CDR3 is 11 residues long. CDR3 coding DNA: TGTGCCAGCAGGGAGGTCACTGAAGCTTTCTTT. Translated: CASREVTEAFF. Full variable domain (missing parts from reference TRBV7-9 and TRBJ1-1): DTGVSQNPRHKITKRGQNVTFRCDPISEHNRLYWYRQTLGQGPEFLTYFQNEAQLEKSRLLSDRFSAERPKGSFSTLEIQRTEQGDSAMYLCASREVTEAFFGQGTRLTVV.

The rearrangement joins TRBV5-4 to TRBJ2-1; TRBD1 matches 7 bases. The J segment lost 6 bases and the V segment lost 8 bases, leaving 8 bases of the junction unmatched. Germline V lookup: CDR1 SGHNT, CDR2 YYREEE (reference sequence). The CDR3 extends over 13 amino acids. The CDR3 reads CASGETGSNEQFF. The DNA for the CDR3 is TGTGCCAGTGGGGAGACAGGGAGCAATGAGCAGTTCTTC.

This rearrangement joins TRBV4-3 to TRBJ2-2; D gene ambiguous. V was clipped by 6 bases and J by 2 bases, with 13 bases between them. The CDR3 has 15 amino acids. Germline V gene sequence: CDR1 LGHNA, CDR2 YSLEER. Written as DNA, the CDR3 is TGCGCCAGCAGTGAGGACGGAATCAACACCGGGGAGCTGTTTTTT. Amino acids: CASSEDGINTGELFF.

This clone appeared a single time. The chain's CDR3 is CAWSPSLNQPQHF. CDR3 nucleotides: TGTGCCTGGAGTCCTAGTTTGAATCAGCCCCAGCATTTT. The chain carries TRBV30 and TRBJ1-5; D call uncertain. CDR3 length: 13 amino acids. Germline assignment: CDR1 GTSNPN and CDR2 SVGIG (reference sequence). V was pared by 2 bases and J by 4 bases, with 9 bases between.

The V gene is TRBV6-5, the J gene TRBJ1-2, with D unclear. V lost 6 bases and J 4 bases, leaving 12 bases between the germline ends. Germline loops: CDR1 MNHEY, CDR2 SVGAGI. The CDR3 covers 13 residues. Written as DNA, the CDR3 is TGTGCCAGCAGCTCGACTCTTGTCTATGGCTACACCTTC. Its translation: CASSSTLVYGYTF.

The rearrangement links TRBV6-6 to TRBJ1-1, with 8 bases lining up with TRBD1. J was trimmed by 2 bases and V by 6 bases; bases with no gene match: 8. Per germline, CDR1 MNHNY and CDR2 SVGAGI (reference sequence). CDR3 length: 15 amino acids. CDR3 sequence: CASRYDRGANTEAFF. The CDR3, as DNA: TGTGCCAGCAGGTATGACAGGGGTGCAAACACTGAAGCTTTCTTT.

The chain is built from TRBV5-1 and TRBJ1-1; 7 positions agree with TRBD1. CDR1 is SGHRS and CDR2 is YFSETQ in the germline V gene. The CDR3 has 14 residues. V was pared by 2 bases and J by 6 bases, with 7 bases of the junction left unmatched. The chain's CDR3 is CASSFFGTAAEAFF. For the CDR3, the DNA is TGCGCCAGCAGCTTCTTTGGGACAGCGGCTGAAGCTTTCTTT. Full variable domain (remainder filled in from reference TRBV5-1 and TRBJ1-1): KAGVTQTPRYLIKTRGQQVTLSCSPISGHRSVSWYQQTPGQGLQFLFEYFSETQRNKGNFPGRFSGRQFSNSRSEMNVSTLELGDSALYLCASSFFGTAAEAFFGQGTRLTVV.